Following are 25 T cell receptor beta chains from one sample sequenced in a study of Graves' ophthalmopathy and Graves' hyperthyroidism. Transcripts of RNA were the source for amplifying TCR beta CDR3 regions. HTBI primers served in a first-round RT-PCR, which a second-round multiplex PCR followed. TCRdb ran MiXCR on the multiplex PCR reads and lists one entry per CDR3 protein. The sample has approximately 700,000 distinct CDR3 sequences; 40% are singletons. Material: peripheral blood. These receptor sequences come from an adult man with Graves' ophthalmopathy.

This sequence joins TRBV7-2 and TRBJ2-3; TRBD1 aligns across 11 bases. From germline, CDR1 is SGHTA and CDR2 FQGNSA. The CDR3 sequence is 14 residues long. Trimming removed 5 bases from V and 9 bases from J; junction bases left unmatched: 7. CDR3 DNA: TGTGCCAGCAGCCCGCCGGACAGGGGGCGAACGCAGTATTTT. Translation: CASSPPDRGRTQYF.

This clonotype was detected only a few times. For the CDR3, the DNA is TGTGCCAGCAGCCCGGTGGACAGGGCAACTAATGAAAAACTGTTTTTT. Its translation: CASSPVDRATNEKLFF. This chain uses TRBV7-9 with TRBJ1-4; 8 nucleotides align to TRBD1. This CDR3 has 16 residues. V shed 5 bases and J 0 bases; nucleotides not matched to a gene: 5. Germline V gives CDR1 SEHNR, CDR2 FQNEAQ (reference sequence). Based on the CDR3 plus reference TRBV7-9 and TRBJ1-4, the full variable domain is DTGVSQNPRHKITKRGQNVTFRCDPISEHNRLYWYRQTLGQGPEFLTYFQNEAQLEKSRLLSDRFSAERPKGSFSTLEIQRTEQGDSAMYLCASSPVDRATNEKLFFGSGTQLSVL.

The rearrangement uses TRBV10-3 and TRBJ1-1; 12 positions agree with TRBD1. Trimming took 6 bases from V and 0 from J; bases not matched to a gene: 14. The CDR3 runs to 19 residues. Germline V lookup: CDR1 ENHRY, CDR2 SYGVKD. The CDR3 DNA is TGTGCCATCAGCGCTAATACCGGGACAGGGGGCCTCATGAACACTGAAGCTTTCTTT. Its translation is CAISANTGTGGLMNTEAFF.

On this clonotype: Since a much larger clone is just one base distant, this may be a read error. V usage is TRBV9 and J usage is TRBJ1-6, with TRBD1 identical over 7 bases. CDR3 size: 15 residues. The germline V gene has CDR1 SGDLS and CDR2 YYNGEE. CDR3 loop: CASNVEDRYNSPLHF. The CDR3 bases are TGTGCCAGCAACGTAGAGGACAGGTATAATTCACCCCTCCACTTT.

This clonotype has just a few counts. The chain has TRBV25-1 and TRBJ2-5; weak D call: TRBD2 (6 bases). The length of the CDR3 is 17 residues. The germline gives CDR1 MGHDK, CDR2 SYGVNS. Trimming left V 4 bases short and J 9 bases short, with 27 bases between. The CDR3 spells CASSAPGTGPRGFAQYF. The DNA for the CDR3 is TGTGCCAGCAGTGCTCCCGGGACCGGGCCGCGGGGATTTGCCCAGTACTTC. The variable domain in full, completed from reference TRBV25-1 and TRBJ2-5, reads EADIYQTPRYLVIGTGKKITLECSQTMGHDKMYWYQQDPGMELHLIHYSYGVNSTEKGDLSSESTVSRIRTEHFPLTLESARPSHTSQYLCASSAPGTGPRGFAQYFGPGTRLLVL.

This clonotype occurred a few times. CDR3 protein: CASSQKLGQETQYF. CDR3 in DNA: TGCGCCAGCAGCCAGAAGCTGGGCCAAGAGACCCAGTACTTC. The V and J genes are TRBV4-1 and TRBJ2-5; no clear D. CDR3 size: 14 residues. V shed 3 bases and J shed 1 base, with 9 bases lying between them. Per the germline V gene, CDR1 is MGHRA and CDR2 is YSYEKL.

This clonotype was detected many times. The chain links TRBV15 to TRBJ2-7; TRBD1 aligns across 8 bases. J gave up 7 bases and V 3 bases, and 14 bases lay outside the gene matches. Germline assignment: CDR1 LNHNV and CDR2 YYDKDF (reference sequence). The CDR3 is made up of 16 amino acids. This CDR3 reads CATSSARTGSFREQYF. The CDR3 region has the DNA TGTGCCACCAGCAGTGCCCGGACAGGGTCGTTTCGGGAGCAGTACTTC.

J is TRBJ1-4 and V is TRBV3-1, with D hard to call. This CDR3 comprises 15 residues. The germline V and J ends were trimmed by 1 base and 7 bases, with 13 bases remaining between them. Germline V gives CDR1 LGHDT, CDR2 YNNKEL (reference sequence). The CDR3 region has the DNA TGTGCCAGCAGCCAAGTTTTTGACGTTAGTGAAAAACTGTTTTTT. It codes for CASSQVFDVSEKLFF.

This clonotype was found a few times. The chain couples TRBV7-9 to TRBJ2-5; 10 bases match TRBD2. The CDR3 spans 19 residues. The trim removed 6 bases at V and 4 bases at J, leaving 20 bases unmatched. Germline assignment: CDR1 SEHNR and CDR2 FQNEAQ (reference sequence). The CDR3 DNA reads TGTGCCAGCAGTTACTCGACAGTCGGGCTAGCGGGAGTCGGAGAGACCCAGTACTTC. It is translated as CASSYSTVGLAGVGETQYF.

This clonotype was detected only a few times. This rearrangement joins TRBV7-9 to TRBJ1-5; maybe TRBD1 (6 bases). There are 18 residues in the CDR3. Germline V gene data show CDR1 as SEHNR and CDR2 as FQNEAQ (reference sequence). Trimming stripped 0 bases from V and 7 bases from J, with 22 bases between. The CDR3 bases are TGTGCCAGCAGCTTAGCACTCGGCGGGGGGGGCACGAGGCAGCCCCAGCATTTT. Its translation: CASSLALGGGGTRQPQHF.

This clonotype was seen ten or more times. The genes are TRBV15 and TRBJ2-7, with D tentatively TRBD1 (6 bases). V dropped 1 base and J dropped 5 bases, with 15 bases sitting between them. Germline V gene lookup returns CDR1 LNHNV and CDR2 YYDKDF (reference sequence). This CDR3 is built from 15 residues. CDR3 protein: CATSRGSGVRNEQYF. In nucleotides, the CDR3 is TGTGCCACCAGCAGAGGGTCAGGGGTCCGGAACGAGCAGTACTTC. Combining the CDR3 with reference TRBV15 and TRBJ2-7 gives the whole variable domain DAMVIQNPRYQVTQFGKPVTLSCSQTLNHNVMYWYQQKSSQAPKLLFHYYDKDFNNEADTPDNFQSRRPNTSFCFLDIRSPGLGDTAMYLCATSRGSGVRNEQYFGPGTRLTVT.

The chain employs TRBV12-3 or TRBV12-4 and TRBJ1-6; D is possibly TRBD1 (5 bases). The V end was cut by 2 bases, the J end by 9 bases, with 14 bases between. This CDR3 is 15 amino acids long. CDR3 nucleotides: TGTGCCAGCAGTTTAAGGCCGACCGGGGGTTCACCCCTCCACTTT. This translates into CASSLRPTGGSPLHF.

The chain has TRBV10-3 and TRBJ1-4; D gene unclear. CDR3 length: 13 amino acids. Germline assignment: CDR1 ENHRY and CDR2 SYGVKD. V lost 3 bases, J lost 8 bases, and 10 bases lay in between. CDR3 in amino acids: CAISDPGEEKLFF. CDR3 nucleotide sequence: TGTGCCATCAGTGATCCTGGCGAGGAAAAACTGTTTTTT.

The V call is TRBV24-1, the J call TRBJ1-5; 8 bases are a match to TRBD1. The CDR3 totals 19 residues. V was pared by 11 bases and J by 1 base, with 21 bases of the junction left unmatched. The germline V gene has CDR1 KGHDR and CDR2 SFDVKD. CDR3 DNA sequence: TGTGCCAGCACTTCCCGGGACAGGACAACACCCTTAAGCAATCAGCCCCAGCATTTT. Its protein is CASTSRDRTTPLSNQPQHF.

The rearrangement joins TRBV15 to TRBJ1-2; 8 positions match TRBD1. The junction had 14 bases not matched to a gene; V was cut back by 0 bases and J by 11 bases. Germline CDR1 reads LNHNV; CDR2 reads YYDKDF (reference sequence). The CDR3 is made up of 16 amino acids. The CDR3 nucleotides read TGTGCCACCAGCAGAGAGGGGCCGATCGGACAGGGTTTGTACACCTTC. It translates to CATSREGPIGQGLYTF.

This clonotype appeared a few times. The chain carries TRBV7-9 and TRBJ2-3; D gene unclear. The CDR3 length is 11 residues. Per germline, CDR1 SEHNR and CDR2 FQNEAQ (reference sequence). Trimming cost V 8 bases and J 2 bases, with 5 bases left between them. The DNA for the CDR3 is TGTGCCAGCGCCCACACAGATACGCAGTATTTT. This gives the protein CASAHTDTQYF.

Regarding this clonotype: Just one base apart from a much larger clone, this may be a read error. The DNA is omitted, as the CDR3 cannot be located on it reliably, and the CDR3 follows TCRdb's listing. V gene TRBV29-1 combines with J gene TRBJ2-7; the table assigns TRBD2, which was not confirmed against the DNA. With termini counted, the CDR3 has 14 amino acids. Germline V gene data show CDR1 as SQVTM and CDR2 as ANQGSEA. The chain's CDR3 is CSVGGGTAAYEQNF.

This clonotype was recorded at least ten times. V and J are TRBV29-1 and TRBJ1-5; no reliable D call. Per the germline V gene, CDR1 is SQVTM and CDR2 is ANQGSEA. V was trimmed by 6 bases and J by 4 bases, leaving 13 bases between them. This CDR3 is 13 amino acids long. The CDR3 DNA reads TGCAGCGTCGCCGCTGGTTTTAATCAGCCCCAGCATTTT. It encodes CSVAAGFNQPQHF.

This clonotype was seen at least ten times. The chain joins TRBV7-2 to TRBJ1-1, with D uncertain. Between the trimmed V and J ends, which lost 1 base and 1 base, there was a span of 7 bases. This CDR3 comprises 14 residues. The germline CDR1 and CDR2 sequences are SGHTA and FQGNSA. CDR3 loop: CASSLGAANTEAFF. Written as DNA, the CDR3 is TGTGCCAGCAGCTTAGGGGCAGCGAACACTGAAGCTTTCTTT. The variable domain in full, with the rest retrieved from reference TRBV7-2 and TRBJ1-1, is GAGVSQSPSNKVTEKGKDVELRCDPISGHTALYWYRQSLGQGLEFLIYFQGNSAPDKSGLPSDRFSAERTGGSVSTLTIQRTQQEDSAVYLCASSLGAANTEAFFGQGTRLTVV.

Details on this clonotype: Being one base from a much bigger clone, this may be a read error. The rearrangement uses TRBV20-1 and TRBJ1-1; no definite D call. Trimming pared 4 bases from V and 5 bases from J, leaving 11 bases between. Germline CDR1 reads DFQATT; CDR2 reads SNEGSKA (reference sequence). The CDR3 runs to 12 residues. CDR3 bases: TGCAGTGCTACAAGGGATGGGACTGAAGCTTTCTTT. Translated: CSATRDGTEAFF.

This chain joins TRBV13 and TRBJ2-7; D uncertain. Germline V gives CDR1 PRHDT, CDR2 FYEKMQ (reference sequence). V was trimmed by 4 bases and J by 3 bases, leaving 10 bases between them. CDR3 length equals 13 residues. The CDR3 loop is CASSSANRYEQYF. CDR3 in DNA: TGTGCCAGCAGCTCGGCGAATCGCTACGAGCAGTACTTC.

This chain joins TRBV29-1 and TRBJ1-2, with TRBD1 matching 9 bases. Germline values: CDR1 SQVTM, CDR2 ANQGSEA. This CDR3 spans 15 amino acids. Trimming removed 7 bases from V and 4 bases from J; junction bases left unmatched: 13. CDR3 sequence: CSAPPGQGWSYGYTF. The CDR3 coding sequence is TGCAGCGCCCCTCCGGGACAGGGATGGAGCTATGGCTACACCTTC.

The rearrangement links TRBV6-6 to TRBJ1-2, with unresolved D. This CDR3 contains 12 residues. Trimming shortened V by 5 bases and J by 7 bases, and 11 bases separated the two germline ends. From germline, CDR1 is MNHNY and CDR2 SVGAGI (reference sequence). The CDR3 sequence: CASSQPGGGYTF. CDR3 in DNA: TGTGCCAGCAGTCAACCCGGAGGTGGCTACACCTTC.

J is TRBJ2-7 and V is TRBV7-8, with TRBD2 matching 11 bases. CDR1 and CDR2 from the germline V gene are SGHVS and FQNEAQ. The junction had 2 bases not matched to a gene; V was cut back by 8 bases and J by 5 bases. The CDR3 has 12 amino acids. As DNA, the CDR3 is TGTGCCAGCCGACTAGCGGGGCACGAGCAGTACTTC. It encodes CASRLAGHEQYF.

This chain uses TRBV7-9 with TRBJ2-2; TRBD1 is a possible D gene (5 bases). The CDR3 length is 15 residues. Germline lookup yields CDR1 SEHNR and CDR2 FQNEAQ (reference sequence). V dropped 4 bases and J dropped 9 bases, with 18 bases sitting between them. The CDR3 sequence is CASSSHDVRVWELFF. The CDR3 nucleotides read TGTGCCAGCAGCTCGCACGACGTCAGGGTCTGGGAGCTGTTTTTT.